Detailed here is one T cell receptor (beta chain). Profiled with immunoSEQ multiplex PCR; TCRdb holds only in-frame clones, not every one. The table lists about 150,000 clones, 75% to 95% of them singletons. The sample belongs to a study of control samples from healthy donors and cancer patients. From germline, CDR1 is SGHRS and CDR2 YFSETQ. The V and J ends lost 0 bases and 5 bases, in that order; junction bases with no gene match: 10. The CDR3 has 16 residues. The gene calls are TRBV5-1 and TRBJ1-1; 7 nucleotides agree with TRBD1. Specimen: blood. The receptor was isolated from a woman in her forties in good health. The CDR3 DNA reads TGCGCCAGCAGCTTGGTCGGACAGGCCCAGGAAACTGAAGCTTTCTTT. Amino acid sequence: CASSLVGQAQETEAFF.